The present TCR beta chain was sequenced within a study of blood T cell repertoires in COVID-19 (dated by TCRdb to about 2020). Regarding the study in general: Samples covering the acute and convalescent phases of COVID-19 were provided by collaborators in the United States, Italy and Spain. Sample metadata almost always included a de-identified subject ID, COVID-19 status, age in years and sex. Subjects who had been exposed to COVID-19, were actively infected with it, or had recovered from it provided the deeply sampled blood TCRbeta repertoires that made up the dataset. The prospective study material was composed of cDNA or gDNA derived from T cells, B-cell-depleted T cells, or PBMCs. The samples were drawn from two sources: the first 160 participants of the ongoing ImmuneRACE study, and over 1,000 subjects contributed by 6 global collaborators. Where HLA class I and class II types were available, the types were taken from metadata supplied by the sample provider, not from assay-based typing. The repertoires were made available in a free public database intended to serve as a resource for research on the immune response to SARS-CoV-2.

Remarks on this clone: Its antigen is unknown. Base qualities were left out, and no much larger clone turns up one base away.

TCRbeta CDR3 regions were amplified from genomic DNA using the immunoSEQ Assay, a bias-controlled multiplex PCR. The source study handled its data this way. The number of nucleated cells in each sample was estimated from the amplification of reference gene primers within the assay. Sequence reads were collapsed and filtered to measure the absolute abundance of every unique TCRbeta CDR3 rearrangement. For each sample, productive Simpson clonality was calculated as the square root of Simpson's diversity index over productive rearrangements. TCRdb limited this immuneACCESS table to in-frame rearrangements with V and J called. A share of clones is missing; checked studies link under half to unresolved V genes, and the rest is unexplained. V, J and clone size are those of that table, while D and trimming were read from the DNA. For this sample there are 150,000 to 200,000 clones; roughly 79% appear just once. The ten top clones hold roughly 25% of the sample.

From cysteine to phenylalanine, the CDR3 is 13 amino acids long. This entry keeps only the CDR3 DNA: 39 bases, framed from base 1. The germline V gene (reference sequence) sets CDR1 to GTSNPN and CDR2 to SVGIG. V is cut by 7 bases and J by 0 bases, and the space between the germline ends is 10 bases. Each collaborating institution followed its own protocols to collect whole blood in K2EDTA tubes. Collaborator samples were shipped for TCRbeta analysis as frozen whole blood, isolated PBMCs, or DNA extracted from either sample type. Overall study results and their limits: Clinical and demographic metadata were provided uncurated, with the amount varying by source and participant.

Input material: peripheral blood. Recombination linked TRBV30 to TRBJ2-1; the D gene is not confidently resolved. This receptor was taken from a woman aged 70-85 years with acute or convalescent COVID-19. CDR3 sequence: CASRLNSYNEQFF. The DNA reads as follows: TGTGCCTCCCGACTGAACTCCTACAATGAGCAGTTCTTC.